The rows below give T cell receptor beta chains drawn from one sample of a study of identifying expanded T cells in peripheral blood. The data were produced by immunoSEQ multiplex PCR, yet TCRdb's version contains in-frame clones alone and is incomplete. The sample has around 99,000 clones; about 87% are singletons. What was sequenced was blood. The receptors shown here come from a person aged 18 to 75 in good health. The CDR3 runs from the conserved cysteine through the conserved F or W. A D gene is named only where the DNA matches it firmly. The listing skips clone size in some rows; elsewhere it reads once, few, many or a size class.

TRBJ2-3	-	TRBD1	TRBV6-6	CASSAQGAVTDTQYF	TGTGCCAGCAGTGCCCAGGGGGCGGTCACAGATACGCAGTATTTT
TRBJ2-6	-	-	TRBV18	CASSPTGTGANVLTF	TGTGCCAGCTCACCCACAGGCACTGGGGCCAACGTCCTGACTTTC
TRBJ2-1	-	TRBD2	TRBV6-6	CVSGVSYNEQFF	TGTGTCAGCGGGGTCTCCTACAATGAGCAGTTCTTC
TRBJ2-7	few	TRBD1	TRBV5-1	CASSLGTGTGGYEQYF	TGCGCCAGCAGCTTGGGAACCGGGACAGGGGGCTACGAGCAGTACTTC
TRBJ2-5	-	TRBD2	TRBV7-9	CASSLDARLVGGFQETQYF	TGTGCCAGCAGCTTAGATGCCAGGCTCGTGGGGGGGTTTCAAGAGACCCAGTACTTC
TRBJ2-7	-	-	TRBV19	CASSIERGEQYF	TGTGCCAGTAGTATAGAACGGGGCGAGCAGTACTTC
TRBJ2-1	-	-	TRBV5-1	CASSLVQGPSEQFF	TGCGCCAGCAGCTTGGTTCAGGGTCCAAGTGAGCAGTTCTTC
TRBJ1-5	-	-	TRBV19	CASSIQWGNQPQHF	TGTGCCAGTAGTATTCAGTGGGGCAATCAGCCCCAGCATTTT
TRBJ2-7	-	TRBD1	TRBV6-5	CASSPGGQVGYEQYF	TGTGCCAGCAGCCCCGGCGGACAGGTGGGCTACGAGCAGTACTTC
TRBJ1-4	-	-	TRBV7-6	CASSLSQGSGEKLFF	TGTGCCAGCAGCTTATCGCAGGGTAGCGGTGAAAAACTGTTTTTT
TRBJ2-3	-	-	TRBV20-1	CSARDTDTQYF	TGCAGTGCTAGGGATACAGATACGCAGTATTTT
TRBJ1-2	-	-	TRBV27	CASSLGGLANYGYTF	TGTGCCAGCAGTTTAGGGGGGCTAGCTAACTATGGCTACACCTTC
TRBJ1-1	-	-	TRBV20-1	CSASSGVAFF	TGCAGTGCTAGCTCAGGGGTCGCTTTCTTT
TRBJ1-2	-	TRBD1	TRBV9	CASSVGSSRDRANYGYTF	TGTGCCAGCAGCGTAGGCTCCTCCCGGGACAGGGCTAACTATGGCTACACCTTC
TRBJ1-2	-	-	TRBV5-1	CASSLEGTRGYTF	TGCGCCAGCAGCTTGGAGGGGACCCGGGGCTACACCTTC
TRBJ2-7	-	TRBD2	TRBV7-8	CASNPSGTSYEQYF	TGTGCCAGCAACCCTAGCGGGACCTCCTACGAGCAGTACTTC
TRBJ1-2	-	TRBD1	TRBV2	CAGGQGEGYGYTF	TGTGCCGGCGGACAGGGGGAGGGCTATGGCTACACCTTC
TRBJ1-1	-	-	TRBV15	CATTLGGLNTEAFF	TGTGCCACCACCCTCGGGGGACTGAACACTGAAGCTTTCTTT
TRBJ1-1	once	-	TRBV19	CASTRGRGTDTEAFF	TGTGCCAGTACCCGAGGGAGGGGCACGGACACTGAAGCTTTCTTT
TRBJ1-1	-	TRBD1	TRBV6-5	CASSKTGTGWAEAFF	TGTGCCAGCAGCAAAACCGGGACAGGGTGGGCTGAAGCTTTCTTT
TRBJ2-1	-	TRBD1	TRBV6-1	CASSEGTGNEQFF	TGTGCCAGCAGTGAGGGGACAGGGAATGAGCAGTTCTTC
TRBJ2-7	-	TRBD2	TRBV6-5	CASRIAGGHEQYF	TGTGCCAGCCGGATCGCGGGGGGCCACGAGCAGTACTTC
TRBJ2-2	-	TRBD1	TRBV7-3	CASSLSRGQGVGELFF	TGTGCCAGCAGCTTAAGCCGGGGACAGGGTGTCGGGGAGCTGTTTTTT
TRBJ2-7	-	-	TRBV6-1	CASIARQGLRNEQYF	TGTGCCAGCATCGCTCGACAGGGACTTCGCAACGAGCAGTACTTC
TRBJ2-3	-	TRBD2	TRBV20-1	CVGGTDTQYF	TGCGTGGGGGGGACAGATACGCAGTATTTT
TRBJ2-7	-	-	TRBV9	CASSASVEYEQYF	TGTGCCAGCAGCGCTAGCGTCGAGTACGAGCAGTACTTC
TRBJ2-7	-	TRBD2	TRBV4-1	CASSAGGGLDEQYF	TGCGCCAGCAGCGCCGGCGGGGGGTTGGACGAGCAGTACTTC
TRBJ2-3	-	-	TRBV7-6	CASSLYRQTDTQYF	TGTGCCAGCAGCTTATACCGGCAGACAGATACGCAGTATTTT
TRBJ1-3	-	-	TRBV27	CASSRDSGNTIYF	TGTGCCAGCAGTAGGGACTCTGGAAACACCATATATTTT
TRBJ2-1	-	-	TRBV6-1	CASSEYGAAGEQFF	TGTGCCAGCAGTGAGTACGGGGCCGCGGGCGAGCAGTTCTTC
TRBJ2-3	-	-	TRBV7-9	CASSSGPIGADTQYF	TGTGCCAGCAGCTCGGGACCCATAGGGGCAGATACGCAGTATTTT
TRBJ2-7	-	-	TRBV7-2	CASSREGTAGYEQYF	TGTGCCAGCAGCCGAGAAGGGACGGCGGGGTACGAGCAGTACTTC
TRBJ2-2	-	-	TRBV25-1	CASSDGTETIELFF	TGTGCCAGCAGTGATGGGACGGAGACCATTGAGCTGTTTTTT
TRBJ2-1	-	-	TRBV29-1	CSVARWAGVSNEQFF	TGCAGCGTTGCAAGGTGGGCAGGGGTCAGCAATGAGCAGTTCTTC
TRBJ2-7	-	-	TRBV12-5	CASGFDRREQYF	TGTGCTAGTGGTTTCGACAGACGCGAGCAGTACTTC
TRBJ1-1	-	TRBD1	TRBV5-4	CASSSDRGGTEAFF	TGTGCCAGCAGCTCCGACAGGGGAGGCACTGAAGCTTTCTTT
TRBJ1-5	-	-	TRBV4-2	CASSQPTGSNQPQHF	TGTGCCAGCAGCCAACCTACAGGGTCGAATCAGCCCCAGCATTTT
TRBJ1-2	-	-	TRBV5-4	CASSNTLGAVNVYTF	TGTGCCAGCAGCAATACCTTGGGGGCCGTCAACGTCTACACCTTC
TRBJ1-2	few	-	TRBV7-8	CASSSTVNYGYTF	TGTGCCAGCAGCTCGACAGTTAACTATGGCTACACCTTC
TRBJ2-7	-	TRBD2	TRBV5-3	CARSLGIHRSGNFYEQYF	TGTGCCAGAAGCTTGGGGATCCATCGTAGCGGGAACTTCTACGAGCAGTACTTC
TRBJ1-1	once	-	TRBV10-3	CAISESGRNTEAFF	TGTGCCATCAGTGAGTCTGGAAGGAACACTGAAGCTTTCTTT
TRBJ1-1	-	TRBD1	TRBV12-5	CASGSTDRTEAFF	TGTGCTAGTGGTTCAACGGACAGGACTGAAGCTTTCTTT
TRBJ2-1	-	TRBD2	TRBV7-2	CASSLTSGREYEQFF	TGTGCCAGCAGTCTGACTAGCGGGAGAGAGTATGAGCAGTTCTTC
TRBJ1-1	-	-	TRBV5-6	CASSFINTEAFF	TGTGCCAGCAGCTTTATTAACACTGAAGCTTTCTTT